The sequence of this T cell receptor (beta chain) was determined in a study of T-cell reconstitution after alpha-beta-depleted transplantation in children. Preparation of the TCRbeta library involved a method that used unique molecular identifiers. TCRdb itself ran the PCR reads through MiXCR, one entry per CDR3 protein. The sample lists over 450,000 distinct CDR3 sequences; roughly a tenth were seen once. This clonotype was observed at least ten times. The V gene's germline CDR1 is SGHTA and CDR2 FQGNSA. This CDR3 spans 17 amino acids. The J segment lost 4 bases and the V segment lost 5 bases, leaving 12 bases of the junction unmatched.

The chain carries TRBV7-2 and TRBJ2-1, with 9 bases that match TRBD2. The TCR originated in a child aged 2 to 10 with inherited bone marrow failure, due to receive a stem cell transplant. The source material was PBMCs, sampled before TCRalphabeta/CD19-depleted stem cell transplant. The CDR3 reads CASSLNAASGVYNEQFF. The CDR3 DNA reads as TGTGCCAGCAGCCTCAACGCCGCTAGCGGGGTATACAATGAGCAGTTCTTC.